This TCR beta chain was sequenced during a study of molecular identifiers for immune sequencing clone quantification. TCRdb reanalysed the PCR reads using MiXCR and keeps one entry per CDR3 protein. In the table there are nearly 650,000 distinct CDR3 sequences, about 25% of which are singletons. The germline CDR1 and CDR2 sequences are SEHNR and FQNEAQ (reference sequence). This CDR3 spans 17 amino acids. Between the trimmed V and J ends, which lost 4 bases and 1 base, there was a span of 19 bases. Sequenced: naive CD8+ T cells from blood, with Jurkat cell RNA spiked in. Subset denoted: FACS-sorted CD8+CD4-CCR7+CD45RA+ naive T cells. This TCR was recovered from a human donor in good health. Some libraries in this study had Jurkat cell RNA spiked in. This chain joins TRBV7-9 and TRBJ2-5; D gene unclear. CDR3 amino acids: CASSSPSMPGAQETQYF. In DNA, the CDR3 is TGTGCCAGCAGCTCCCCCTCCATGCCAGGAGCCCAAGAGACCCAGTACTTC.